The sample holds one count of the clone carrying this T cell receptor (beta chain). Repertoires were generated with immunoSEQ multiplex PCR, while TCRdb's copy carries only in-frame clones and drops some. Here the sample spans 25,000 to 35,000 clones, around 81% being singletons. This sample is drawn from a study of monozygotic twins with cystic fibrosis. The sequenced material came from blood. This TCR was sampled from a girl aged 2 to 9 with cystic fibrosis.

This chain's CDR3 is CASSDLEGTYEQYF. Written as DNA, the CDR3 is TGTGCCAGCAGTGACCTGGAGGGAACCTACGAGCAGTACTTC. The J gene is TRBJ2-7, the V gene TRBV6-4; tentative D call: TRBD2 (6 bases). V lost 2 bases and J 2 bases, leaving 10 bases between the germline ends. Per germline, CDR1 MRHNA and CDR2 SNTAGT. The CDR3 sequence is 14 residues long.